This T cell receptor beta chain came from a study of metastatic and nonmetastatic thyroid tumors. Study at large: Repertoires were compared across blood and tumor or nodule tissue from malignant and benign thyroid patients. Findings and caveats of the study: As reported, TCR beta diversity in blood and tumor was significantly higher in malignant thyroid tumors than in benign nodules.

Every patient underwent thyroid surgery untreated. The CDR3 runs 16 residues. The ends lost 6 bases at V and 6 bases at J; junction bases unmatched: 7. Original processing methods: The authors used CDR3 differences across clinicopathological groups to build a distant-metastasis classifier for papillary thyroid cancer. TCRdb ran MiXCR on the PCR reads. The V and J calls and clone size are TCRdb's, not the authors'. The sample carries 8,000 to 8,500 clones, 44% recorded once. Concerning this clone: Its specificity is unknown.

This receptor was identified in a male donor with papillary thyroid cancer or a benign thyroid nodule (not recorded which). Some clones in this sample may be carry-over from other donors' samples. The sequencing input was tumor tissue. The chain joins TRBV12-3 or TRBV12-4 to TRBJ2-2, with 13 bases lining up with TRBD2. The CDR3 protein is CASRGTSGRGAGELFF. In DNA, the CDR3 is TGTGCCAGCAGGGGCACTAGCGGGAGGGGGGCCGGGGAGCTGTTTTTT.